These T cell receptor beta chains were read from a single sample in a study of OX40 agonist ivuxolimab in advanced cancers. Clones were read by immunoSEQ multiplex PCR, and TCRdb kept only the in-frame ones, dropping some. The sample lists about 76,000 clones; approximately 85% were seen once. Sequenced here: CD4+ or CD8+ T cells sorted from blood, sampled in a trial of the OX40 agonist ivuxolimab. The receptors originated from an adult with an advanced solid tumor such as melanoma, head and neck, liver or kidney cancer. CDR3s include the opening cysteine and the closing phenylalanine or tryptophan. A D gene is named only where the DNA matches it firmly. Size tells how often a clone was seen (once, few, many) or the class of an expanded clone, and some rows leave it out.

TRBV27	.	TRBD2	TRBJ2-6	CASSRLAGGYGANVLTF	TGTGCCAGCAGCAGACTAGCGGGGGGTTATGGGGCCAACGTCCTGACTTTC
TRBV12-5	.	TRBD1	TRBJ2-5	CASGPGQGARETQYF	TGTGCTAGTGGCCCGGGACAGGGGGCGCGGGAGACCCAGTACTTC
TRBV7-9	.	.	TRBJ2-7	CASSLGTAAYEQYF	TGTGCCAGCAGCTTAGGGACGGCGGCCTACGAGCAGTACTTC
TRBV10-3	medium-sized	.	TRBJ1-6	CAISAEPLSEPLHF	TGTGCCATCAGTGCAGAACCCCTCTCGGAACCCCTCCACTTT
TRBV9	.	.	TRBJ2-3	CASSVAPAFNTDTQYF	TGTGCCAGCAGCGTAGCTCCAGCATTCAACACAGATACGCAGTATTTT
TRBV30	.	.	TRBJ2-4	CAWDHGQKNIQYF	TGTGCCTGGGACCACGGACAGAAAAACATTCAGTACTTC
TRBV9	.	TRBD2	TRBJ2-1	CASSVGTRANEQFF	TGTGCCAGCAGCGTCGGGACTAGGGCGAATGAGCAGTTCTTC
TRBV30	.	TRBD1	TRBJ2-1	CAWGQGIGSYNEQFF	TGTGCCTGGGGACAGGGGATAGGATCCTACAATGAGCAGTTCTTC
TRBV18	.	TRBD2	TRBJ2-1	CASSPASGGPNEQFF	TGTGCCAGCTCACCCGCTAGCGGGGGGCCAAATGAGCAGTTCTTC
TRBV7-8	.	.	TRBJ1-5	CASMRQSFLGPGITKDQPQHF	TGTGCCAGCATGCGGCAGTCGTTCCTAGGTCCTGGCATTACCAAGGATCAGCCCCAGCATTTT
TRBV27	.	TRBD1	TRBJ2-1	CASNSGTGQNEQFF	TGTGCCAGCAATTCCGGGACAGGCCAGAATGAGCAGTTCTTC
TRBV10-2	.	TRBD2	TRBJ2-7	CASGGLDFGSYEQYF	TGCGCCAGCGGGGGACTAGATTTCGGGTCCTACGAGCAGTACTTC
TRBV29-1	.	TRBD2	TRBJ2-7	CSVEDLPYGQRGYEQYF	TGCAGCGTTGAAGACCTACCTTACGGACAGCGGGGGTACGAGCAGTACTTC
TRBV7-6	.	.	TRBJ2-3	CASSLAAGRADTQYF	TGTGCCAGCAGCTTAGCCGCGGGTAGGGCAGATACGCAGTATTTT
TRBV5-1	once	.	TRBJ1-1	CASSLAPDNTEAFF	TGCGCCAGCAGCTTGGCCCCGGACAACACTGAAGCTTTCTTT
TRBV4-3	once	.	TRBJ2-5	CASSQDRRGRGETQYF	TGCGCCAGCAGCCAAGATCGTCGGGGGCGCGGGGAGACCCAGTACTTC
TRBV21-1	.	.	TRBJ1-3	CASSKVADRSSGNTIYF	TGTGCCAGCAGCAAAGTAGCGGACAGGAGCTCTGGAAACACCATATATTTT
TRBV5-1	.	TRBD1	TRBJ2-2	CASSSGQGNTGELFF	TGCGCCAGCAGCTCGGGACAGGGGAACACCGGGGAGCTGTTTTTT
TRBV5-6	few	.	TRBJ1-2	CASSAGLSGYTF	TGTGCCAGCAGCGCGGGGCTTTCTGGCTACACCTTC
TRBV4-1	.	.	TRBJ1-2	CASSQMGRRRTPRDYGYTF	TGCGCCAGCAGCCAAATGGGACGGAGGAGAACCCCGAGGGACTATGGCTACACCTTC
TRBV6-6	.	.	TRBJ1-2	CASSLGDGYGYTF	TGTGCCAGCAGTTTGGGGGACGGCTATGGCTACACCTTC
TRBV7-9	.	.	TRBJ2-7	CASSLESASSYEQYF	TGTGCCAGCAGCTTAGAGTCAGCATCCTCCTACGAGCAGTACTTC
TRBV7-8	few	.	TRBJ2-7	CASSLAVSYEQYF	TGTGCCAGCAGCTTAGCAGTCTCCTACGAGCAGTACTTC
TRBV5-5	.	.	TRBJ2-1	CASSLEMEVRHNEQFF	TGTGCCAGCAGCTTGGAGATGGAGGTGAGGCACAATGAGCAGTTCTTC
TRBV5-4	.	.	TRBJ2-4	CASSLEGTNAKNIQYF	TGTGCCAGCAGCTTGGAAGGGACCAACGCCAAAAACATTCAGTACTTC